This TCR beta chain derives from a study of blood T cell repertoires in COVID-19. Study overall: The samples span acute and convalescent COVID-19 from the United States, Italy and Spain. PBMCs, B-cell-depleted T cells, or T cells were the source of the cDNA or gDNA that made up the material.

The ends lost 0 bases at V and 8 bases at J; junction bases unmatched: 8. CDR1 is MNHEY and CDR2 is SVGAGI in the germline V gene. The CDR3 has 15 amino acids. As processed by the authors: Amplification with reference gene primers provided the estimates of nucleated cell counts. TCRdb's table, derived via immunoSEQ multiplex PCR, lists solely in-frame clones and lacks some. Clone size and the V and J calls come from that table; the DNA yielded D and trimming. The sample lists roughly 97,000 clones, around nine tenths occurring once. The clonotype comes from a human donor in a cohort sampled during active COVID-19. Sequenced: peripheral blood. This sequence joins TRBV6-5 and TRBJ2-3, with 7 nucleotides matching TRBD2. CDR3 residues: CASSYSTGGLGTQYF. CDR3 DNA sequence: TGTGCCAGCAGTTACTCGACGGGGGGATTGGGTACGCAGTATTTT.